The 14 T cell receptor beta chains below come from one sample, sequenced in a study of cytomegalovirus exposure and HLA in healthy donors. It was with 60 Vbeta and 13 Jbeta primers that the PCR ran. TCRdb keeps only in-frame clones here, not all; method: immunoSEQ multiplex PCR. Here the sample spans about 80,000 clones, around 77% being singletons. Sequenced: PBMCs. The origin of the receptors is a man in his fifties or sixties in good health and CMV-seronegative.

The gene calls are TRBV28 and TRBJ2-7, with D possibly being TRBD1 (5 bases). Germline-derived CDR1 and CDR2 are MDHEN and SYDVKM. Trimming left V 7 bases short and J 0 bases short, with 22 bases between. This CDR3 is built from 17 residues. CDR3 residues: CASKGAEKNPSSYEQYF. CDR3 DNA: TGTGCCAGCAAAGGGGCCGAGAAGAACCCAAGCTCCTACGAGCAGTACTTC.

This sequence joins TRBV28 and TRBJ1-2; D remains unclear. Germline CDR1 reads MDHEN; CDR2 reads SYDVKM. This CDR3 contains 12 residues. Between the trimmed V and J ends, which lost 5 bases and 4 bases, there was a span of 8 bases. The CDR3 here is CASSLSGYGYTF. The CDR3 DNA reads TGTGCCAGCAGTCTTTCCGGCTATGGCTACACCTTC.

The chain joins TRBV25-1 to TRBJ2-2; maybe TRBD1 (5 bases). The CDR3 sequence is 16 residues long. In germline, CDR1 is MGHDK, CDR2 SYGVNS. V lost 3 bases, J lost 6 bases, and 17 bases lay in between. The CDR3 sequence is CASSDRPTRRAGELFF. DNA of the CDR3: TGTGCCAGCAGTGATCGCCCTACTCGCAGGGCCGGGGAGCTGTTTTTT.

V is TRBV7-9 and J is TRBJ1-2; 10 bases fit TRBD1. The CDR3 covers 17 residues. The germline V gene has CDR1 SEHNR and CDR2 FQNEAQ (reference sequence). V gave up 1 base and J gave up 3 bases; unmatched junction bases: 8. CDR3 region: CASSLGIDRGLDYGYTF. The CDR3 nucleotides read TGTGCCAGCAGCTTAGGGATCGACAGGGGGCTGGACTATGGCTACACCTTC. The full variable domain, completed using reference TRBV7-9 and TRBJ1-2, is DTGVSQNPRHKITKRGQNVTFRCDPISEHNRLYWYRQTLGQGPEFLTYFQNEAQLEKSRLLSDRFSAERPKGSFSTLEIQRTEQGDSAMYLCASSLGIDRGLDYGYTFGSGTRLTVV.

The CDR3 region is CASITSGGPYNEQFF. CDR3 coding DNA: TGTGCCAGCATTACTAGCGGGGGACCTTACAATGAGCAGTTCTTC. V and J are TRBV7-9 and TRBJ2-1; TRBD2 agrees at 11 bases. The CDR3 has 15 amino acids. Per the germline V gene, CDR1 is SEHNR and CDR2 is FQNEAQ (reference sequence). V shed 7 bases, J shed 4 bases, and the junction held 6 bases outside the gene matches.

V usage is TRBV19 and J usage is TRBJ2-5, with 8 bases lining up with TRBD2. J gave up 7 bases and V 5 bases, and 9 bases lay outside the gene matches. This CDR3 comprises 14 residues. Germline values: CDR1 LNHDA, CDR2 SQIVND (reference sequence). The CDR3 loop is CASSRSGAGGTQYF. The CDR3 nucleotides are TGTGCCAGTAGTCGAAGCGGGGCGGGGGGGACCCAGTACTTC.

The CDR3 nucleotides are TGTGCCAGCAGCTCCGAACTCACGGCCTACGAGCAGTACTTC. Its protein is CASSSELTAYEQYF. The chain combines TRBV7-6 with TRBJ2-7, with D uncertain. Deletions cut 4 bases from V and 2 bases from J, with 12 bases between. The CDR3 is 14 residues long. The germline CDR1 and CDR2 sequences are SGHVS and FNYEAQ.

The chain's CDR3 is CASSVLSGGPQETQYF. CDR3 coding DNA: TGTGCCAGCAGCGTACTCAGCGGGGGCCCCCAAGAGACCCAGTACTTC. The V and J genes are TRBV9 and TRBJ2-5, with 8 bases matching TRBD2. V was pared by 1 base and J by 1 base, with 6 bases of the junction left unmatched. CDR1 is SGDLS and CDR2 is YYNGEE in the germline V gene. The CDR3 consists of 16 residues.

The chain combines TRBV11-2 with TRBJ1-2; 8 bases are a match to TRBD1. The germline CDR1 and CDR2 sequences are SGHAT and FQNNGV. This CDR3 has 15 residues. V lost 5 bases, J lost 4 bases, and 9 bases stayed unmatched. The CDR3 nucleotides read TGTGCCAGCAGCCCGGGACAGGTGGGAGGCTATGGCTACACCTTC. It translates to CASSPGQVGGYGYTF.

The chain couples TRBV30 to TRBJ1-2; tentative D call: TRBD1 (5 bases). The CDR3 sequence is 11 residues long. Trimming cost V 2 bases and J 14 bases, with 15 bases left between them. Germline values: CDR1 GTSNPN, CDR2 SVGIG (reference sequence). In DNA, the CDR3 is TGTGCCTGGAGTTCCCCGACAGCTCAAACCTTC. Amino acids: CAWSSPTAQTF.

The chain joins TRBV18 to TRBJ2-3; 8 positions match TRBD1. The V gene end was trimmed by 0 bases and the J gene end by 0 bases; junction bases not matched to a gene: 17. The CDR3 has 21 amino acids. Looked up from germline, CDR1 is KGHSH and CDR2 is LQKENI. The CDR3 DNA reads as TGTGCCAGCTCACCACCAACCACAGGGGGTAAATACATCAAAAGCACAGATACGCAGTATTTT. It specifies CASSPPTTGGKYIKSTDTQYF.

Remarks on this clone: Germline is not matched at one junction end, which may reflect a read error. The CDR3 is CASSLESGINIRYF. DNA of the CDR3: TGTGCCAGCAGCTTAGAGTCCGGGATCAACATTCGGTACTTC. This chain joins TRBV7-9 and TRBJ2-4; possibly TRBD2 for D (5 bases). The V gene's germline CDR1 is SEHNR and CDR2 FQNEAQ (reference sequence). CDR3 length equals 14 residues.

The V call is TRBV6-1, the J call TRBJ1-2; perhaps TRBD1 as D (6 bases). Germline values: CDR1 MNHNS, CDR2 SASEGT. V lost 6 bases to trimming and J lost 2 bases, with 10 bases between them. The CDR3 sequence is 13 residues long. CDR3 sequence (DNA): TGTGCCAGCAGACAGGGTTTGAACTATGGCTACACCTTC. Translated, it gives CASRQGLNYGYTF.

DNA for the CDR3: TGTGCCAGCAGCCCGACTAGCGGGGGGGCCGGGGAGACCCAGTACTTC. Residues: CASSPTSGGAGETQYF. The gene calls are TRBV7-9 and TRBJ2-5; TRBD2 aligns across 14 bases. CDR1 and CDR2 (germline): SEHNR, FQNEAQ (reference sequence). V lost 5 bases and J lost 5; bases outside the gene matches: 7. The CDR3 extends over 16 amino acids.